The sequence of this T cell receptor beta chain was determined in a study of blood T cell repertoires in COVID-19. Study-wide context: From the United States, Italy and Spain came samples of acute and convalescent COVID-19.

Data came from immunoSEQ multiplex PCR; TCRdb stores just in-frame clones and leaves some out. The table has about 250,000 clones, about 89% seen once. Trimming removed 3 bases from V and 4 bases from J, with 13 bases in between. This CDR3 has 16 amino acids. CDR1 and CDR2 (germline): MNHNS, SASEGT. This receptor was taken from a woman aged 60-75 years who had recovered from COVID-19. The rearrangement uses TRBV6-1 and TRBJ1-6; possibly TRBD1 for D (5 bases). Sequenced input: peripheral blood. The CDR3 nucleotides are TGTGCCAGCAGTGATTCGGGGGACTCGTATAATTCACCCCTCCACTTT. It translates to CASSDSGDSYNSPLHF.